The 8 T cell receptor beta chains in this list originate from one sample, sequenced in a study of T cell repertoires in cytomegalovirus infection. TCRdb re-derived calls from the reads in MiXCR, one entry per CDR3 protein. The sample shows 100,000 to 150,000 distinct CDR3 sequences, roughly 9% of them seen only once. The sample taken for sequencing was PBMCs. Every receptor here comes from a human donor in good health (CMV status not recorded). Some clones in this sample may be carry-over from other donors' samples.

Of note for this clonotype: One base away lies a much larger clone, so this may be a sequencing read error. The CDR3 spells CASSPGGLGNTEAFF. In nucleotides, the CDR3 is TGTGCCAGCTCCCCCGGCGGACTCGGAAACACTGAAGCTTTCTTT. J is TRBJ1-1 and V is TRBV7-2; no definite D call. The V gene lost 8 bases and the J gene lost 2 bases, with 18 bases spanning the gap. The germline V gene has CDR1 SGHTA and CDR2 FQGNSA. The CDR3 contains 15 residues.

The chain is built from TRBV7-9 and TRBJ1-3; 7 nucleotides agree with TRBD1. The CDR3 contains 14 residues. Germline assignment: CDR1 SEHNR and CDR2 FQNEAQ (reference sequence). Germline trimming cut 6 bases from V and 2 bases from J; bases unmatched to any gene: 4. In DNA, the CDR3 is TGTGCCAGCAGTATCGGGACAGCTGGAAACACCATATATTTT. Residues: CASSIGTAGNTIYF.

This clonotype was seen repeatedly, ten times or more. CDR3 loop: CGIGGEGVPHFGYTF. The CDR3, as DNA: TGTGGTATTGGGGGTGAAGGGGTTCCCCACTTTGGCTACACCTTC. The chain uses TRBV28 and TRBJ1-2, with a tentative D call TRBD1 (5 bases). CDR1 MDHEN and CDR2 SYDVKM come from the germline V gene. There are 15 residues in the CDR3.

This clonotype was detected many times. The CDR3 region is CATSGTEGYGYTF. Written as DNA, the CDR3 is TGTGCCACGAGCGGGACAGAGGGCTATGGCTACACCTTC. The chain has TRBV10-3 and TRBJ1-2; 7 bases line up with TRBD1. CDR3 length: 13 amino acids. Trimming took 10 bases from V and 4 from J; bases not matched to a gene: 9. Germline CDR1 and CDR2: ENHRY and SYGVKD.

J is TRBJ1-2 and V is TRBV4-3, with 7 bases that match TRBD1. Germline loops: CDR1 LGHNA, CDR2 YSLEER. CDR3 size: 15 residues. The ends lost 3 bases at V and 0 bases at J; junction bases unmatched: 4. The CDR3 DNA reads TGCGCCAGCAGCCAGGCAGGGACAGCTAACTATGGCTACACCTTC. Amino acid sequence: CASSQAGTANYGYTF.

Ten or more counts support this clonotype. The V gene is TRBV28, the J gene TRBJ2-2, with 8 bases aligning to TRBD1. The germline V gene has CDR1 MDHEN and CDR2 SYDVKM. This CDR3 spans 14 amino acids. V was clipped by 10 bases and J by 4 bases; unmatched bases: 8. The CDR3: CATKPGQVTGELFF. The CDR3 DNA reads TGTGCCACAAAGCCGGGACAGGTCACCGGGGAGCTGTTTTTT.

In its sample, this clonotype was seen many times. This rearrangement joins TRBV2 to TRBJ2-3, with D perhaps TRBD2 (7 bases). CDR3 size: 16 residues. The V gene's germline CDR1 is SNHLY and CDR2 FYNNEI. V lost 7 bases, J lost 4 bases, and 21 bases lay in between. CDR3 sequence reads: CASNQRDTPWADTQYF. In DNA, the CDR3 is TGTGCCAGCAACCAGCGGGACACCCCCTGGGCAGATACGCAGTATTTT.

This sequence joins TRBV6-5 and TRBJ2-7, with 7 nucleotides matching TRBD2. Germline assignment: CDR1 MNHEY and CDR2 SVGAGI. Trimming removed 6 bases from V and 7 bases from J; junction bases left unmatched: 6. The CDR3 is 12 residues long. The CDR3 reads CASRTVAGEQYF. As DNA, the CDR3 is TGTGCCAGCAGGACCGTAGCGGGTGAGCAGTACTTC.